The table lists the clone carrying this T cell receptor beta chain with many counts. This specimen comes from a study of T cells in Graves' hyperthyroidism and ophthalmopathy. About the research overall: Blood was drawn when the patient was first diagnosed and still untreated.

Stable Graves' hyperthyroidism denoted no ophthalmopathy progression over 18 months. Diagnoses used clinical symptoms, serum thyroxine and TRAb, thyroid ultrasound and orbital computed tomography. Fresh peripheral blood, around 10 ml, yielded the PBMCs. Authors of the study amplified TCR beta CDR3 regions from RNA transcripts. Researchers ran a first-round RT-PCR on the TCR CDR3 using the HTBI primer set. TCRdb reprocessed the multiplex PCR reads with MiXCR, giving one entry per CDR3 protein. Of some 180,000 distinct CDR3 sequences in the sample, about 17% are singletons; the top ten hold over 45%. The CDR3 has 14 amino acids. With 1 base clipped from V and 5 bases from J, the junction kept 2 bases outside the gene matches.

The rearrangement joins TRBV12-3 or TRBV12-4 to TRBJ1-5, with 7 nucleotides matching TRBD1. This receptor was taken from a woman aged 50 to 65 with Graves' hyperthyroidism. The sequenced material came from blood. CDR3 bases: TGTGCCAGCAGTTTAGGAGGGGGCGATCAGCCCCAGCATTTT. It encodes CASSLGGGDQPQHF.